This is a list of T cell receptor beta chains from one sample in a study of T cells in Graves' hyperthyroidism and ophthalmopathy. A single record per CDR3 protein comes from TCRdb applying MiXCR to the multiplex PCR reads. Seen here are 110,000 to 150,000 distinct CDR3 sequences, roughly a fifth observed once, and the top ten hold around 70%. Source material: blood. The receptor set was obtained from a woman aged 50 to 60 with Graves' hyperthyroidism that later progressed to Graves' ophthalmopathy. CDR3s include the opening cysteine and the closing phenylalanine or tryptophan. A D gene is named only where the DNA matches it firmly. Where a row states a size, it is once, few, many or the class of an expanded clone; other rows omit it.

v_call: TRBV3-1
clone_size: many
d_call: .
j_call: TRBJ1-1
cdr3_aa: CASSQSGGTEAFF
cdr3_nt: TGTGCCAGCAGCCAATCGGGGGGAACTGAAGCTTTCTTT

v_call: TRBV28
clone_size: .
d_call: .
j_call: TRBJ1-1
cdr3_aa: CASSLIVPGGDRTEAFF
cdr3_nt: TGTGCCAGCAGTTTAATTGTCCCGGGGGGGGACCGCACTGAAGCTTTCTTT

v_call: TRBV4-1
clone_size: .
d_call: TRBD2
j_call: TRBJ2-7
cdr3_aa: CASSPTGLAGVYEQYF
cdr3_nt: TGCGCCAGCAGCCCCACTGGACTAGCGGGAGTCTACGAGCAGTACTTC

v_call: TRBV5-1
clone_size: many
d_call: TRBD1
j_call: TRBJ2-6
cdr3_aa: CASSSNTGAGANVLTF
cdr3_nt: TGCGCCAGCAGCTCGAATACAGGGGCTGGGGCCAACGTCCTGACTTTC

v_call: TRBV20-1
clone_size: many
d_call: TRBD1
j_call: TRBJ2-1
cdr3_aa: CSATTGGAVDEQFF
cdr3_nt: TGCAGTGCTACGACAGGGGGCGCGGTTGATGAGCAGTTCTTC

v_call: TRBV12-3/TRBV12-4
clone_size: many
d_call: TRBD2
j_call: TRBJ2-6
cdr3_aa: CASSLLGLEAGANVLTF
cdr3_nt: TGTGCCAGCAGTTTATTGGGACTAGAGGCTGGGGCCAACGTCCTGACTTTC

v_call: TRBV12-3/TRBV12-4
clone_size: many
d_call: .
j_call: TRBJ2-7
cdr3_aa: CASSLVGWSIEDEQYF
cdr3_nt: TGTGCCAGCAGTTTAGTGGGTTGGTCAATAGAGGACGAGCAGTACTTC

v_call: TRBV20-1
clone_size: many
d_call: .
j_call: TRBJ2-7
cdr3_aa: CSAHGGPSYEQYF
cdr3_nt: TGCAGTGCTCACGGGGGGCCCTCCTACGAGCAGTACTTC

v_call: TRBV24-1
clone_size: .
d_call: .
j_call: TRBJ2-3
cdr3_aa: CATSDLFTQYF
cdr3_nt: TGTGCCACCAGTGACTTGTTTACGCAGTATTTT

v_call: TRBV13
clone_size: .
d_call: TRBD1
j_call: TRBJ2-7
cdr3_aa: CASSYRTGGHEQYF
cdr3_nt: TGTGCCAGCAGCTACCGGACAGGGGGCCACGAGCAGTACTTC

v_call: TRBV28
clone_size: many
d_call: TRBD2
j_call: TRBJ2-1
cdr3_aa: CASSSPISGTSYNEQFF
cdr3_nt: TGTGCCAGCAGTTCTCCAATTAGCGGGACCTCCTACAATGAGCAGTTCTTC

v_call: TRBV28
clone_size: .
d_call: .
j_call: TRBJ1-3
cdr3_aa: CASSFPGGWGNTIYF
cdr3_nt: TGTGCCAGCAGTTTTCCGGGCGGGTGGGGAAACACCATATATTTT

v_call: TRBV12-3/TRBV12-4
clone_size: many
d_call: .
j_call: TRBJ2-2
cdr3_aa: CASTPPGGELFF
cdr3_nt: TGTGCCAGCACCCCCCCCGGCGGGGAGCTGTTTTTT

v_call: TRBV2
clone_size: many
d_call: .
j_call: TRBJ2-2
cdr3_aa: CASSTREAGELFF
cdr3_nt: TGTGCCAGCAGTACCCGCGAAGCGGGGGAGCTGTTTTTT

v_call: TRBV28
clone_size: .
d_call: TRBD2
j_call: TRBJ2-4
cdr3_aa: CASSLLRGGPIAKNIQYF
cdr3_nt: TGTGCCAGCAGTTTATTGAGGGGAGGGCCGATAGCCAAAAACATTCAGTACTTC

v_call: TRBV28
clone_size: many
d_call: .
j_call: TRBJ1-1
cdr3_aa: CASSYPGLSEAFF
cdr3_nt: TGTGCCAGCAGCTACCCAGGACTTTCTGAAGCTTTCTTT

v_call: TRBV19
clone_size: .
d_call: .
j_call: TRBJ2-4
cdr3_aa: CASSITPSSQTNIQYF
cdr3_nt: TGTGCCAGTAGTATAACCCCGTCTAGCCAAACAAACATTCAGTACTTC

v_call: TRBV29-1
clone_size: .
d_call: .
j_call: TRBJ2-6
cdr3_aa: CTLGSGANVLTF
cdr3_nt: TGCACCCTAGGTTCTGGGGCCAACGTCCTGACTTTC

v_call: TRBV10-3
clone_size: .
d_call: TRBD2
j_call: TRBJ2-7
cdr3_aa: CAISGEGSGSSYEQYF
cdr3_nt: TGTGCCATCAGTGGCGAAGGTAGCGGGAGTTCTTACGAGCAGTACTTC

v_call: TRBV7-3
clone_size: many
d_call: .
j_call: TRBJ2-1
cdr3_aa: CASSLGQFPSYNEQFF
cdr3_nt: TGTGCCAGCAGCTTAGGACAGTTTCCCTCCTACAATGAGCAGTTCTTC

v_call: TRBV7-3
clone_size: few
d_call: .
j_call: TRBJ2-2
cdr3_aa: CASSSSGTTGELFF
cdr3_nt: TGTGCCAGCAGCTCGTCCGGGACAACCGGGGAGCTGTTTTTT

v_call: TRBV18
clone_size: many
d_call: TRBD1
j_call: TRBJ1-5
cdr3_aa: CASSPRTGAQWPQHF
cdr3_nt: TGTGCCAGCTCACCACGTACAGGGGCCCAATGGCCCCAGCATTTT

v_call: TRBV3-1
clone_size: once
d_call: TRBD2
j_call: TRBJ2-7
cdr3_aa: CASSQVSGGWAYEQYF
cdr3_nt: TGTGCCAGCAGCCAAGTCAGCGGGGGGTGGGCCTACGAGCAGTACTTC

v_call: TRBV6-1
clone_size: .
d_call: .
j_call: TRBJ1-1
cdr3_aa: CASSEDRMNTEAFF
cdr3_nt: TGTGCCAGCAGTGAAGACCGCATGAACACTGAAGCTTTCTTT